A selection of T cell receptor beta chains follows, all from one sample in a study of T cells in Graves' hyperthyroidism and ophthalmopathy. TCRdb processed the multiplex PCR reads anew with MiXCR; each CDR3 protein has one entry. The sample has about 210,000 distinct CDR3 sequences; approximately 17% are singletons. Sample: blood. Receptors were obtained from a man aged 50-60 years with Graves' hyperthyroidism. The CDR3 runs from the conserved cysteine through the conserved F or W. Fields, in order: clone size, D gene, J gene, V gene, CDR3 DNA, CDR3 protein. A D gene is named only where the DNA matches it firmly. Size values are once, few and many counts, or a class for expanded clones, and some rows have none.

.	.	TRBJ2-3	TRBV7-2	TGTGCCAGCAGCCGAGGAGTGAATACGCAGTATTTT	CASSRGVNTQYF
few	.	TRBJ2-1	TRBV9	TGTGCCAGCAGCGTAGGAGCCAGGGATAATGAGCAGTTCTTC	CASSVGARDNEQFF
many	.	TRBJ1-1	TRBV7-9	TGTGCCAGCAGCAGCCAAGAGAACACTGAAGCTTTCTTT	CASSSQENTEAFF
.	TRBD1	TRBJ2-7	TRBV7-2	TGTGCCAGCAGCCTAGTGACAGGGGGGATCGTAGAGCAGTACTTC	CASSLVTGGIVEQYF
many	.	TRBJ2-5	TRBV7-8	TGTGCCAGCAGCTTAGACCGGGAGACCCAGTACTTC	CASSLDRETQYF
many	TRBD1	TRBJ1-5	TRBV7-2	TGTGCCAGCAGGAAGCGCCAGGGGGGTGATCAGCCCCAGCATTTT	CASRKRQGGDQPQHF
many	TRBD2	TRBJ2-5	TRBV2	TGTGCCAGCAGTAGGCTAGCGGGGGTCCAAGAGACCCAGTACTTC	CASSRLAGVQETQYF
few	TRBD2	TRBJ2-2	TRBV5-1	TGCGCCAGCAGCTTGGCACAGACTAGCGGCGGGGAGCTGTTTTTT	CASSLAQTSGGELFF
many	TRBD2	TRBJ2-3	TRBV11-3	TGTGCCAGCAGCCCTGTGACTAGCGGTACGCAGTATTTT	CASSPVTSGTQYF
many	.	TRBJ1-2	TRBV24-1	TGTGCCACCAGTATTGGGAACTATGGCTACACCTTC	CATSIGNYGYTF
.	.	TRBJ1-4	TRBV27	TGTGCCAGCAGTAACGACCCCGGGACGGGGAATGAAAAACTGTTTTTT	CASSNDPGTGNEKLFF
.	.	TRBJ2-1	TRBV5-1	TGCGCCAGCAGCTCAAGGGGGGGACCCTACAATGAGCAGTTCTTC	CASSSRGGPYNEQFF
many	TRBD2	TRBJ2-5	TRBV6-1	TGTGCCAGCTTGAGAGCGGGAGAAGAGACCCAGTACTTC	CASLRAGEETQYF
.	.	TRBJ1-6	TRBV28	TGTGCCAGCAGTTTAGGAGGGACTAATTCACCCCTCCACTTT	CASSLGGTNSPLHF
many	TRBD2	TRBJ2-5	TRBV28	TGTGCCAGCAGTCCAGGACTAGCGGGAGCGGGGACCCAGTACTTC	CASSPGLAGAGTQYF
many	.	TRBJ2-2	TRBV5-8	TGTGCCAGCAGCTTGGACAACACCGGGGAGCTGTTTTTT	CASSLDNTGELFF
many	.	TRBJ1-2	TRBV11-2	TGTGCCAGCAGCCAACTCAGGGGAAACTATGGCTACACCTTC	CASSQLRGNYGYTF
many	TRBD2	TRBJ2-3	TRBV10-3	TGTGCCATCAGTGAGGGGACTAGCGGGAGAACAGATACGCAGTATTTT	CAISEGTSGRTDTQYF
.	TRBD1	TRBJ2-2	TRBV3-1	TGTGCCAGCAGCCAATGGGACAGGGGTGAAACCGGGGAGCTGTTTTTT	CASSQWDRGETGELFF
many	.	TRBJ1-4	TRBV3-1	TGTGCCAGCAGCCAAGTAAAACATTATAATGAAAAACTGTTTTTT	CASSQVKHYNEKLFF
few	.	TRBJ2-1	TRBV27	TGTGCCAGCAGATCGGACAAAATCTACAATGAGCAGTTCTTC	CASRSDKIYNEQFF
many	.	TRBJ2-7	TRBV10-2	TGCGCCAGCAGTGCGTCGGGACATCTCTACGAGCAGTACTTC	CASSASGHLYEQYF
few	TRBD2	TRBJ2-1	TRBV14	TGTGCCAGCAGCCAACTAGCGGGAGATATCTACAATGAGCAGTTCTTC	CASSQLAGDIYNEQFF
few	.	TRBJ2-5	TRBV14	TGTGCCAGCAGCCCAGGGACCGCCCGGGACTTC	CASSPGTARDF
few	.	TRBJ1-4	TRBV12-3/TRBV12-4	TGTGCCAGCAGCTACCTAAGGCTAGGACGAACTAATGAAAAACTGTTTTTT	CASSYLRLGRTNEKLFF
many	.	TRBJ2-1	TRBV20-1	TGCAGTGCCCGGGACCAAGCAAATGAGCAGTTCTTC	CSARDQANEQFF
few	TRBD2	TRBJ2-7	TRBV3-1	TGTGCCAGCAGCCCCTACAACCCTAGCGGAGTCTCCTACGAGCAGTACTTC	CASSPYNPSGVSYEQYF
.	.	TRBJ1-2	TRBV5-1	TGCGCCAGCAGCCCGGCATTAACACGCCCCGGCTACACCTTC	CASSPALTRPGYTF